Listed below are T cell receptor beta chains from one sample, sequenced in a study of blood T cell repertoires in COVID-19. Sequenced by immunoSEQ multiplex PCR; TCRdb stores in-frame clones only, minus some. This sample has approximately 270,000 clones; more than 75% occur once, and the top ten carry about 1.7%. Sequenced sample: PBMCs or T cells enriched from blood (not recorded which). These receptors were obtained from a man between 35 and 55 years old who had recovered from COVID-19. CDR3s include the opening cysteine and the closing phenylalanine or tryptophan. The D gene is left open where the match is weak. Clone size is stated in some rows and not others, as once, few, many or a class when expanded.

length	D	V	size	J	CDR3	DNA
13	TRBD1	TRBV7-2	.	TRBJ1-2	CASSGQGLYGYTF	TGTGCCAGCAGCGGACAGGGACTCTATGGCTACACCTTC
14	.	TRBV9	.	TRBJ2-1	CASTALGPYNEQFF	TGTGCCAGCACGGCCCTGGGCCCCTACAATGAGCAGTTCTTC
16	.	TRBV7-9	.	TRBJ2-3	CASSSVTGRYTDTQYF	TGTGCCAGCAGCTCCGTGACAGGGAGGTACACAGATACGCAGTATTTT
11	.	TRBV30	.	TRBJ1-1	CAWGRSRGAFF	TGTGCCTGGGGACGGTCGCGGGGTGCTTTCTTT
14	.	TRBV27	.	TRBJ2-7	CASSLNNRYYEQYF	TGTGCCAGCAGCTTGAACAACCGATACTACGAGCAGTACTTC
18	.	TRBV19	.	TRBJ2-2	CASWGPNRRGASTGELFF	TGTGCCAGTTGGGGTCCCAACCGCCGTGGGGCGAGCACCGGGGAGCTGTTTTTT
16	.	TRBV4-2	.	TRBJ1-3	CASSYNQGGSGNTIYF	TGTGCCAGCAGCTACAATCAAGGAGGCTCTGGAAACACCATATATTTT
15	.	TRBV9	few	TRBJ1-6	CASSDSRVRNSPLHF	TGTGCCAGCAGCGACAGCAGGGTGCGAAATTCACCCCTCCACTTT
14	.	TRBV29-1	.	TRBJ2-5	CSVRLGSGGETQYF	TGCAGCGTTCGGTTGGGGTCAGGGGGGGAGACCCAGTACTTC
13	.	TRBV30	.	TRBJ1-2	CAWSPDGATGYTF	TGTGCCTGGAGCCCAGACGGAGCAACCGGCTACACCTTC
16	.	TRBV5-4	.	TRBJ2-7	CASSVDRDNRVHEQYF	TGTGCCAGCAGCGTTGACCGGGACAATCGAGTCCACGAGCAGTACTTC
15	.	TRBV2	.	TRBJ2-5	CASKKQAGPGETQYF	TGTGCCAGCAAAAAGCAGGCGGGGCCGGGAGAGACCCAGTACTTC
15	.	TRBV5-4	.	TRBJ2-3	CASSFQGASTDTQYF	TGTGCCAGCAGCTTCCAGGGTGCCAGCACAGATACGCAGTATTTT
14	.	TRBV19	few	TRBJ1-4	CASSGGARNEKLFF	TGTGCCAGTAGTGGGGGCGCCCGAAATGAAAAACTGTTTTTT
15	TRBD1	TRBV9	.	TRBJ2-6	CASSAGGAGANVLTF	TGTGCCAGCAGCGCAGGGGGAGCAGGGGCCAACGTCCTGACTTTC
15	TRBD1	TRBV5-1	.	TRBJ2-1	CASSFGQGDYNEQFF	TGCGCCAGCAGCTTCGGACAGGGGGATTACAATGAGCAGTTCTTC